Shown below are 29 T cell receptor beta chains from a single sample sequenced in a study of vaccination and CD4 T cells after COVID-19. One entry per CDR3 protein, called by TCRdb with MiXCR from the PCR reads. The table records 25,000 or so distinct CDR3 sequences, around 49% of them present only once. Material: CD4+ T cells from blood, obtained before SARS-CoV-2 vaccination. The receptors were gathered from a human donor who had recovered from COVID-19.

The sample holds a few counts of this clonotype. The chain joins TRBV10-3 to TRBJ2-7, with D possibly TRBD2 on 5 matching bases. The V and J ends lost 7 bases and 3 bases respectively, with 16 bases between them. From germline, CDR1 is ENHRY and CDR2 SYGVKD. The CDR3 extends over 14 amino acids. The CDR3 here is CAITREFLSYEQYF. DNA of the CDR3: TGTGCCATCACGAGGGAGTTTTTGAGCTACGAGCAGTACTTC.

This clonotype turned up a few times. The rearrangement links TRBV20-1 to TRBJ2-4; 8 bases are shared with TRBD1. This CDR3 is 13 amino acids long. J gave up 8 bases and V 5 bases, and 8 bases lay outside the gene matches. CDR1 is DFQATT and CDR2 is SNEGSKA in the germline V gene (reference sequence). The CDR3 protein is CSAAQGAADIQYF. The CDR3 DNA is TGCAGTGCTGCCCAGGGGGCGGCTGACATTCAGTACTTC.

By share, this clonotype ranks as medium-sized. This rearrangement joins TRBV7-2 to TRBJ2-5; a weak D match, TRBD1 (7 bases). The CDR3 is made up of 16 amino acids. The ends were cut back, 4 bases at V and 5 bases at J, with 20 bases in the middle. CDR1 and CDR2 from the germline V gene are SGHTA and FQGNSA. The CDR3 DNA is TGTGCCAGCAGCTCACGGGGGACGACAGGGCTGGAGACCCAGTACTTC. Protein: CASSSRGTTGLETQYF.

The chain is built from TRBV5-4 and TRBJ2-3, with a possible D match to TRBD1 (5 bases). V lost 3 bases to trimming and J lost 6 bases, with 14 bases between them. The CDR3 consists of 14 residues. Germline lookup yields CDR1 SGHNT and CDR2 YYREEE (reference sequence). The CDR3 nucleotides read TGTGCCAGCAGCTATACGATAGGGGCGGATACGCAGTATTTT. The encoded protein is CASSYTIGADTQYF.

This clonotype turned up a few times. In DNA, the CDR3 is TGCAGTGCTAGACCGGGACAGGGGGACCAGCCCCAGCATTTT. It translates to CSARPGQGDQPQHF. V usage is TRBV20-1 and J usage is TRBJ1-5; the match to TRBD1 covers 11 bases. The CDR3 spans 14 residues. V lost 2 bases and J lost 7; bases outside the gene matches: 4. CDR1 is DFQATT, CDR2 SNEGSKA, per germline (reference sequence).

CDR3 region: CATDGIGQGYCGNQPQHF. The CDR3, as DNA: TGTGCCACCGATGGTATTGGACAGGGATATTGTGGCAATCAGCCCCAGCATTTT. The gene calls are TRBV24-1 and TRBJ1-5; 8 nucleotides match TRBD1. Germline trimming cut 9 bases from V and 2 bases from J; bases unmatched to any gene: 17. The CDR3 spans 18 residues. CDR1 is KGHDR, CDR2 SFDVKD, per germline.

The chain links TRBV28 to TRBJ2-7; D is perhaps TRBD2 (6 bases). V was clipped by 3 bases and J by 3 bases, with 33 bases between them. The CDR3 has 21 residues. Germline CDR1 MDHEN, CDR2 SYDVKM. The CDR3 sequence: CASSFSRSSHGTGTLVYEQYF. The CDR3 nucleotides are TGTGCCAGCAGTTTTAGTAGGTCTTCGCACGGAACCGGGACTTTAGTCTACGAGCAGTACTTC.

The chain is built from TRBV6-2 or TRBV6-3 and TRBJ1-5; TRBD1 matches at 7 bases. Per the germline V gene, CDR1 is MNHEY and CDR2 is SVGEGT. There are 15 residues in the CDR3. With 4 bases clipped from V and 0 bases from J, the junction kept 3 bases outside the gene matches. This CDR3 reads CASSWGTDSNQPQHF. CDR3 sequence (DNA): TGTGCCAGCAGTTGGGGGACAGATAGCAATCAGCCCCAGCATTTT.

The chain uses TRBV2 and TRBJ2-3; 9 bases agree with TRBD2. Germline CDR1 is SNHLY and CDR2 is FYNNEI. V lost 6 bases, J lost 3 bases, and 10 bases stayed unmatched. This CDR3 is built from 16 residues. The CDR3 here is CASRREGLGSTDTQYF. The CDR3 bases are TGTGCCAGCAGGCGGGAGGGCCTTGGCAGTACAGATACGCAGTATTTT.

This clonotype has only a few counts. This chain links TRBV12-3 or TRBV12-4 with TRBJ1-2; D remains ambiguous. The ends were cut back, 6 bases at V and 8 bases at J, with 16 bases in the middle. The CDR3 totals 13 residues. The CDR3 is CASSRFSPGGYTF. DNA of the CDR3: TGTGCCAGCAGCAGGTTCTCCCCAGGCGGCTACACCTTC.

This clonotype was seen more than once but under ten times. The chain links TRBV7-9 to TRBJ2-4; D is uncertain. V gave up 5 bases and J gave up 5 bases, with 13 bases separating them. CDR1 is SEHNR, CDR2 FQNEAQ, per germline (reference sequence). The CDR3 length is 14 residues. The CDR3 here is CASSTTRPQNIQYF. The CDR3 DNA follows: TGTGCCAGCAGCACGACCAGACCACAAAACATTCAGTACTTC.

J is TRBJ2-2 and V is TRBV30; TRBD2 matches 7 bases. This CDR3 region has 12 residues. V was clipped by 1 base and J by 15 bases; unmatched bases: 8. CDR1 and CDR2 (germline): GTSNPN, SVGIG (reference sequence). The CDR3 DNA is TGTGCCTGGAGTGCTAGGACTAGTTCCTTGTTTTTT. Its translation: CAWSARTSSLFF.

The V gene is TRBV20-1, the J gene TRBJ2-3; the match to TRBD2 covers 7 bases. The length of the CDR3 is 13 residues. V trimming: 3 bases; J trimming: 5 bases; junction bases outside the gene matches: 5. Germline V gene sequence: CDR1 DFQATT, CDR2 SNEGSKA (reference sequence). CDR3 sequence: CSARIAGGDTQYF. The CDR3 nucleotides are TGCAGTGCTAGGATAGCGGGCGGAGATACGCAGTATTTT.

The chain carries TRBV20-1 and TRBJ2-3; D remains unclear. Trimming left V 5 bases short and J 6 bases short, with 21 bases between. Per germline, CDR1 DFQATT and CDR2 SNEGSKA (reference sequence). The CDR3 loop spans 15 amino acids. CDR3 nucleotide sequence: TGCAGTGCTCCCCCCTCGGATGTTCCCCTCGATACGCAGTATTTT. Its translation: CSAPPSDVPLDTQYF.

This clonotype came up a few times. One junction end disagrees with the germline gene, perhaps due to a read error. This chain connects TRBV7-9 to TRBJ2-1, with TRBD2 as a possible D gene (6 bases). The V gene's germline CDR1 is SEHNR and CDR2 FQNEAQ (reference sequence). The length of the CDR3 is 15 residues. The CDR3 DNA reads TGCGCCAGCAGCTTGGAAGTGGGCGTAGCGGACGAGCAGTTCTTC. Its protein is CASSLEVGVADEQFF.

This clonotype has a handful of counts. V is TRBV28 and J is TRBJ2-5; D is perhaps TRBD2 (6 bases). Germline CDR1 reads MDHEN; CDR2 reads SYDVKM. This CDR3 region has 14 residues. V was trimmed by 5 bases and J by 6 bases, leaving 16 bases between them. Written as DNA, the CDR3 is TGTGCCAGCAGTAACCTCGGGGGTGGAAAGACCCAGTACTTC. Protein product: CASSNLGGGKTQYF.

This clonotype was seen a handful of times. The rearrangement uses TRBV7-2 and TRBJ2-2, with D perhaps given as TRBD1 or TRBD2 (6 bases each). This CDR3 is 16 amino acids long. V was clipped by 5 bases and J by 6 bases, with 19 bases between them. Looked up from germline, CDR1 is SGHTA and CDR2 is FQGNSA. The CDR3 DNA reads as TGTGCCAGCAGCCTTAGAGGGGGACTCGGAGCCGGGGAGCTGTTTTTT. It codes for CASSLRGGLGAGELFF.

The chain recombines TRBV11-2 with TRBJ1-2; 7 nucleotides match TRBD1. Germline V gene sequence: CDR1 SGHAT, CDR2 FQNNGV. The V gene end was trimmed by 2 bases and the J gene end by 7 bases; junction bases not matched to a gene: 4. This CDR3 has 13 residues. CDR3 nucleotides: TGTGCCAGCAGCTTAATACAGGGGCCTGGCTACACCTTC. Its protein product is CASSLIQGPGYTF.

This rearrangement joins TRBV27 to TRBJ2-2; TRBD1 might be the D (6 bases). CDR1 and CDR2 from the germline V gene are MNHEY and SMNVEV (reference sequence). V was trimmed by 5 bases and J by 3 bases, leaving 13 bases between them. CDR3 size: 15 residues. The CDR3 coding sequence is TGTGCCAGCAGTCCTCACAGGGTATACACCGGGGAGCTGTTTTTT. It yields the protein CASSPHRVYTGELFF.

This chain connects TRBV6-5 to TRBJ2-7; TRBD2 aligns across 10 bases. V shed 2 bases and J 2 bases; nucleotides not matched to a gene: 0. Germline V lookup: CDR1 MNHEY, CDR2 SVGAGI. CDR3 size: 14 residues. As DNA, the CDR3 is TGTGCCAGCAGTTACGGGACTAGCGCCTACGAGCAGTACTTC. Translated, it gives CASSYGTSAYEQYF.

The V gene is TRBV20-1, the J gene TRBJ1-2; D remains unclear. The CDR3 is made up of 9 amino acids. The V end lost 5 bases, the J end lost 5 bases, and 3 bases lay between the germline ends. Germline loops: CDR1 DFQATT, CDR2 SNEGSKA (reference sequence). The CDR3 spells CSALYGYTF. The CDR3 nucleotides are TGCAGTGCTCTTTATGGCTACACCTTC.

The chain recombines TRBV7-2 with TRBJ2-2; D remains unclear. Trimming pared 6 bases from V and 0 bases from J, leaving 5 bases between. Per germline, CDR1 SGHTA and CDR2 FQGNSA. CDR3 length equals 13 residues. CDR3 DNA sequence: TGTGCCAGCAGTGGGGCGAACACCGGGGAGCTGTTTTTT. This sequence encodes CASSGANTGELFF.

Only a few counts were recorded for this clonotype. The rearrangement uses TRBV6-5 and TRBJ2-7, with 11 bases identical to TRBD2. CDR3 length: 16 amino acids. Germline CDR1 and CDR2: MNHEY and SVGAGI. J gave up 3 bases and V 4 bases, and 8 bases lay outside the gene matches. The CDR3 is CASSSQRTSGRYEQYF. The CDR3 DNA reads TGTGCCAGCAGTTCACAGAGGACTAGCGGGCGCTACGAGCAGTACTTC.

The chain is built from TRBV20-1 and TRBJ2-5; a possible D gene is TRBD1 (7 bases). V shed 6 bases and J shed 4 bases, with 21 bases lying between them. The CDR3 is made up of 15 amino acids. Germline V gene data show CDR1 as DFQATT and CDR2 as SNEGSKA (reference sequence). DNA for the CDR3: TGCAGTGCCAGGATGGGCAGGGGGGTGGGAGAGACCCAGTACTTC. It yields the protein CSARMGRGVGETQYF.

This chain joins TRBV5-4 and TRBJ2-2; D ambiguous. This CDR3 has 16 residues. Trimming removed 0 bases from V and 0 bases from J, with 9 bases in between. CDR1 is SGHNT, CDR2 YYREEE, per germline (reference sequence). The CDR3: CASSLAWTANTGELFF. The CDR3 DNA reads TGTGCCAGCAGCTTGGCATGGACGGCGAACACCGGGGAGCTGTTTTTT.

The V gene is TRBV20-1, the J gene TRBJ2-7; tentative D call: TRBD2 (6 bases). Between the trimmed V and J ends, which lost 3 bases and 2 bases, there was a span of 17 bases. The CDR3 consists of 15 residues. The germline V gene encodes CDR1 DFQATT and CDR2 SNEGSKA (reference sequence). CDR3 protein: CSASIGFASAYEQYF. CDR3 nucleotide sequence: TGCAGTGCTAGTATCGGCTTTGCTAGCGCCTACGAGCAGTACTTC.

The chain couples TRBV7-2 to TRBJ1-6; D unclear. This CDR3 region has 14 residues. V lost 5 bases and J 7 bases, leaving 12 bases between the germline ends. The germline V gene encodes CDR1 SGHTA and CDR2 FQGNSA. The CDR3 region is CASSQPGRNSPLHF. As DNA, the CDR3 is TGTGCCAGCAGCCAGCCTGGCCGGAATTCACCCCTCCACTTT.

This clonotype was seen only once. V is TRBV20-1 and J is TRBJ2-7; D remains ambiguous. CDR3 length equals 13 residues. The germline V gene has CDR1 DFQATT and CDR2 SNEGSKA (reference sequence). Trimming removed 3 bases from V and 6 bases from J, with 15 bases in between. CDR3 loop: CSARSELLPEQYF. CDR3 DNA: TGCAGTGCTAGGTCGGAGCTACTACCCGAGCAGTACTTC.

This chain connects TRBV5-1 to TRBJ2-2; TRBD2 aligns across 10 bases. V dropped 1 base and J dropped 6; count of bases not matched to a gene: 9. Germline V gene lookup returns CDR1 SGHRS and CDR2 YFSETQ. The CDR3 has 17 amino acids. CDR3 amino acids: CASSLRAQTSGAGELFF. The CDR3 DNA reads as TGCGCCAGCAGCTTGCGTGCCCAAACTAGCGGGGCCGGGGAGCTGTTTTTT.